The clone carrying this T cell receptor (beta chain) is classed as large. The target antigen is unknown. As an off-target read in a library built for alpha chains, this beta chain has a frequency of little significance. Looked up from germline, CDR1 is SEHNR and CDR2 is FQNEAQ (reference sequence). CDR3 length equals 14 residues. Between the trimmed V and J ends, which lost 6 bases and 2 bases, there was a span of 12 bases. The time point is: sample taken at primary tumor resection. Whole RNA, which was extracted from tumor, nontumor lung tissue or frozen PBMC, was sequenced without any cell sorting. This record belongs to a study of spatial heterogeneity in lung cancer. About the research overall: Across tumor regions, counts of TCR transcripts showed a strong correlation with a T cell module score derived from matched bulk RNA-seq.

Individual TCR cDNA molecules each bore their own unique molecular identifier. TCRdb independently ran MiXCR on the 5' RACE reads; one entry per CDR3 protein. The table has 800 to 1,100 distinct CDR3 sequences, approximately 25% seen once; the top ten hold roughly 18%. The study's findings and limits: How many expanded intratumoral alpha and beta TCRs were present tracked the tumor mutation count, which was a count of nonsynonymous mutations.

The clonotype originates from a male donor with early-stage non-small cell lung cancer. The sequenced sample was lung tumor tissue, obtained at surgery. The chain is built from TRBV7-9 and TRBJ2-3; no clear D gene. The CDR3 DNA follows: TGTGCCAGCAGGCTTGGACCTTACACAGATACGCAGTATTTT. Translation gives CASRLGPYTDTQYF. Combining the CDR3 with reference TRBV7-9 and TRBJ2-3 gives the whole variable domain DTGVSQNPRHKITKRGQNVTFRCDPISEHNRLYWYRQTLGQGPEFLTYFQNEAQLEKSRLLSDRFSAERPKGSFSTLEIQRTEQGDSAMYLCASRLGPYTDTQYFGPGTRLTVL.